The T cell receptor beta chain under discussion was sequenced for a study of blood T cell repertoires in COVID-19. Method: immunoSEQ multiplex PCR; TCRdb's copy keeps in-frame clones and lacks some. The sample records more than 150,000 clones, around 83% being singletons. Trimming left V 7 bases short and J 11 bases short, with 17 bases between. In germline, CDR1 is SGHAT, CDR2 FQNNGV. CDR3 length: 12 residues. The sample taken for sequencing was peripheral blood. V is TRBV11-2 and J is TRBJ1-1; TRBD1 might be the D (6 bases). The receptor's source is a man aged 45-65 years with active or convalescent COVID-19. CDR3 in amino acids: CASTGVTRAAFF. The CDR3 nucleotides are TGTGCCAGCACAGGGGTGACGAGAGCCGCTTTCTTT.